One sample yielded the 31 T cell receptor beta chains listed below, sequenced in a study of regulatory T cells in long-lasting Graves disease (dated by TCRdb to 2020 to 2023). The library was prepared using multiplex PCR. Sequencing instrument: Illumina HiSeq 4000. CDR3 regions were amplified by Arm-PCR with iRepertoire HTBI primers to construct TCR beta libraries. Starting from the raw public reads, TCRdb applied fastp trimming at Q25, assembled clones with MiXCR and retained in-frame beta chains. Every entry covers one CDR3 protein and lists the most common genes and DNA from its rows. The sample has a few hundred thousand distinct CDR3 sequences on record, 15% to 20% of them singletons. The ten largest clones represent approximately 12% of the sample. Interpreted using the paper, the time point label stands for: newly diagnosed GD, antithyroid drugs for less than 3 months. For both TCR sequencing and RNA sequencing, RNA was extracted from PBMCs in TRIzol.

These data also featured in a second study, about T cells in Graves' hyperthyroidism and ophthalmopathy.

Sequenced here: peripheral blood mononuclear cells (PBMCs), sampled at new diagnosis, from a patient treated with antithyroid drugs. The origin of the receptors is a woman aged 25 to 39 with Graves disease. Donor details come from another sample of the same person, matched by shared clones.

This clonotype has a count of ten or more. The genes are TRBV2 and TRBJ1-3, with 8 bases aligning to TRBD1. The CDR3 extends over 16 amino acids. J was trimmed by 4 bases and V by 2 bases; bases with no gene match: 7. CDR1 SNHLY and CDR2 FYNNEI come from the germline V gene. CDR3 amino acids: CASSEKSTGGGNTIYF. Here the CDR3 DNA reads TGTGCCAGCAGTGAAAAGAGCACAGGGGGGGGAAACACCATATATTTT.

In regard to this clonotype: This could be a read error, since a much larger clone is one nucleotide away. Because it lacks the conserved phenylalanine or tryptophan at the end, this CDR3 is likely a read error. J is TRBJ1-2 and V is TRBV6-1; maybe TRBD1 (5 bases). Per the germline V gene, CDR1 is MNHNS and CDR2 is SASEGT. V lost 6 bases to trimming and J lost 0 bases, with 14 bases between them. This CDR3 has 15 residues. Here the CDR3 DNA reads TGTGCCAGCAGATCTGGACATGGAGCTAACTATGGCTACACCGTC. Its protein is CASRSGHGANYGYTV.

A few counts support this clonotype. V usage is TRBV5-1 and J usage is TRBJ2-1, with TRBD2 identical over 12 bases. Germline trimming cut 1 base from V and 8 bases from J; bases unmatched to any gene: 4. CDR3 length equals 15 residues. From germline, CDR1 is SGHRS and CDR2 YFSETQ. The CDR3 protein is CASSLILAGGHEQFF. The DNA for the CDR3 is TGCGCCAGCAGCTTGATACTAGCGGGAGGCCATGAGCAGTTCTTC.

This clonotype came up many times. Given a much more abundant clone one base away, this may be a read error. No conserved phenylalanine or tryptophan ends this CDR3, so it is likely a read error. The V gene is TRBV2, the J gene TRBJ1-1, with 7 positions matching TRBD1. Germline V gene sequence: CDR1 SNHLY, CDR2 FYNNEI. This CDR3 has 12 amino acids. Germline trimming cut 6 bases from V and 11 bases from J; bases unmatched to any gene: 9. The CDR3: CASSQTGSGAFL. CDR3 sequence (DNA): TGTGCCAGCAGCCAGACAGGGAGTGGGGCTTTCCTT.

The rearrangement links TRBV3-1 to TRBJ1-1; 11 positions match TRBD1. CDR3 size: 15 residues. Unmatched junction bases numbered 4, after V lost 5 bases and J lost 2 bases. Germline V gene lookup returns CDR1 LGHDT and CDR2 YNNKEL (reference sequence). The CDR3 spells CASSWDRGRNTEAFF. In nucleotides, the CDR3 is TGTGCCAGCAGCTGGGACAGGGGGAGAAACACTGAAGCTTTCTTT.

With regard to this clonotype: A far more abundant clone sits one base away, making this likely a read error. This rearrangement joins TRBV6-9 to TRBJ1-5, with 7 bases matching TRBD1. The CDR3 totals 15 residues. CDR1 is MNHGY, CDR2 SVAAGI, per germline. V dropped 8 bases and J dropped 4; count of bases not matched to a gene: 11. CDR3 sequence: CASGFRQGSNQPQHF. Here the CDR3 DNA reads TGTGCCAGCGGTTTTCGACAGGGCTCGAATCAGCCCCAGCATTTT.

This clonotype has just a few counts. The chain carries TRBV4-1 and TRBJ2-2; D not resolved. Trimming shortened V by 0 bases and J by 9 bases, and 14 bases separated the two germline ends. This CDR3 has 15 amino acids. Germline CDR1 reads MGHRA; CDR2 reads YSYEKL. CDR3 in DNA: TGCGCCAGCAGCCAAGAAGGCCTGATTAGCCGGGAGCTGTTTTTT. Its protein product is CASSQEGLISRELFF.

For this clonotype: The final CDR3 position lacks the conserved phenylalanine or tryptophan, pointing to a likely read error. The gene calls are TRBV7-9 and TRBJ1-1; D may be TRBD1 (6 bases). The V end lost 3 bases, the J end lost 4 bases, and 12 bases lay between the germline ends. Germline CDR1 and CDR2: SEHNR and FQNEAQ (reference sequence). This CDR3 has 14 amino acids. DNA of the CDR3: TGTGCCAGCAGCTTGGGGGGCGACGGCACTGAAGCTTTCTCT. This gives the protein CASSLGGDGTEAFS.

This clonotype was recorded many times. The chain is built from TRBV20-1 and TRBJ1-3; weak D call: TRBD1 (5 bases). Trimming pared 0 bases from V and 1 base from J, leaving 16 bases between. CDR1 is DFQATT, CDR2 SNEGSKA, per germline (reference sequence). The CDR3 totals 17 residues. The CDR3 DNA follows: TGCAGTGCTAGAGATCCCCGGGGGGTACTTTCTGGAAACACCATATATTTT. Its protein is CSARDPRGVLSGNTIYF.

This clonotype was detected many times. The chain joins TRBV20-1 to TRBJ1-1, with 7 bases identical to TRBD1. This CDR3 is 12 amino acids long. Losses at the gene ends were 5 bases for V and 0 bases for J; bases not matched to a gene: 0. Germline CDR1 reads DFQATT; CDR2 reads SNEGSKA (reference sequence). In DNA form, the CDR3 reads TGCAGTGCTGACAGGGTGAACACTGAAGCTTTCTTT. Amino acid sequence: CSADRVNTEAFF.

This clonotype came up many times. This chain connects TRBV3-1 to TRBJ1-2; D is undetermined. Germline V lookup: CDR1 LGHDT, CDR2 YNNKEL (reference sequence). Trimming left V 0 bases short and J 6 bases short, with 14 bases between. This CDR3 has 15 amino acids. The CDR3 reads CASSQDVTQVDGYTF. For the CDR3, the DNA is TGTGCCAGCAGCCAAGATGTTACCCAGGTCGATGGCTACACCTTC.

This clonotype has at least ten counts. The chain uses TRBV28 and TRBJ2-2; 8 bases fit TRBD2. In germline, CDR1 is MDHEN, CDR2 SYDVKM. CDR3 length: 15 amino acids. After removal of 2 bases from V and 3 bases from J, the junction contained 2 bases not matched to a gene. The CDR3: CASSLAGGYTGELFF. CDR3 nucleotides: TGTGCCAGCAGTTTAGCGGGGGGTTACACCGGGGAGCTGTTTTTT. Full variable domain (remainder filled in from reference TRBV28 and TRBJ2-2): DVKVTQSSRYLVKRTGEKVFLECVQDMDHENMFWYRQDPGLGLRLIYFSYDVKMKEKGDIPEGYSVSREKKERFSLILESASTNQTSMYLCASSLAGGYTGELFFGEGSRLTVL.

The sample holds many counts of this clonotype. The chain uses TRBV7-9 and TRBJ1-1; D not resolved. Germline CDR1 is SEHNR and CDR2 is FQNEAQ (reference sequence). The CDR3 consists of 17 residues. Trimming left V 3 bases short and J 1 base short, with 18 bases between. The CDR3 sequence: CASSFSRPGGKNTEAFF. The CDR3 DNA reads TGTGCCAGCAGCTTTAGCCGACCAGGCGGGAAGAACACTGAAGCTTTCTTT.

The sample holds many counts of this clonotype. The CDR3 loop reads CASSLRRSLEGNIQYF. Written as DNA, the CDR3 is TGTGCCAGCAGCTTGCGACGGAGTTTGGAGGGAAACATTCAGTACTTC. The rearrangement joins TRBV5-5 to TRBJ2-4; possible D gene TRBD2, 6 bases. The V gene lost 1 base and the J gene lost 6 bases, with 17 bases spanning the gap. This CDR3 is built from 16 residues. Looked up from germline, CDR1 is SGHKS and CDR2 is YYEKEE (reference sequence). Based on the CDR3 plus reference TRBV5-5 and TRBJ2-4, the full variable domain is DAGVTQSPTHLIKTRGQQVTLRCSPISGHKSVSWYQQVLGQGPQFIFQYYEKEERGRGNFPDRFSARQFPNYSSELNVNALLLGDSALYLCASSLRRSLEGNIQYFGAGTRLSVL.

This clonotype occurred many times. The J gene is TRBJ1-2, the V gene TRBV9, with 10 nucleotides matching TRBD1. After removal of 0 bases from V and 8 bases from J, the junction contained 7 bases not matched to a gene. The CDR3 extends over 15 amino acids. Germline V gives CDR1 SGDLS, CDR2 YYNGEE. The CDR3 here is CASSVGMGTGEGYTF. In DNA form, the CDR3 reads TGTGCCAGCAGCGTAGGAATGGGGACAGGGGAAGGCTACACCTTC. Variable domain in full (rest from reference TRBV9 and TRBJ1-2): DSGVTQTPKHLITATGQRVTLRCSPRSGDLSVYWYQQSLDQGLQFLIQYYNGEERAKGNILERFSAQQFPDLHSELNLSSLELGDSALYFCASSVGMGTGEGYTFGSGTRLTVV.

This clonotype was detected many times. The chain is built from TRBV19 and TRBJ2-7; 8 bases are a match to TRBD1. The CDR3 contains 15 residues. Germline CDR1 is LNHDA and CDR2 is SQIVND (reference sequence). V lost 5 bases to trimming and J lost 1 base; unmatched junction nucleotides: 7. The CDR3 region has the DNA TGTGCCAGTAGTGTCCCGGGACAGGCGTCCTACGAGCAGTACTTC. This encodes CASSVPGQASYEQYF.

As to this clonotype: One base separates it from a far larger clone, so it is likely a read error. This chain links TRBV12-3 or TRBV12-4 with TRBJ1-2; 7 positions match TRBD1. The J segment lost 4 bases and the V segment lost 6 bases, leaving 2 bases of the junction unmatched. CDR3 length: 12 residues. The CDR3 DNA follows: TGTGCCAGCAGCTGGGACAGCTATGGCTACACCTTC. Its translation: CASSWDSYGYTF.

Ten or more counts support this clonotype. The V gene is TRBV30, the J gene TRBJ1-2; D may be TRBD1 (5 bases). Per the germline V gene, CDR1 is GTSNPN and CDR2 is SVGIG (reference sequence). The CDR3 has 18 residues. Trimming took off 1 base at V and 4 bases at J, with 25 bases between the two ends. CDR3 DNA: TGTGCCTGGAGTGCTCTCACCGTGGGGCCCGCAAGCGGCTATGGCTACACCTTC. Its translation: CAWSALTVGPASGYGYTF.

Regarding this clonotype: With a much larger clone just one base away, this may be a read error. V gene TRBV4-2 combines with J gene TRBJ1-6; 7 bases align to TRBD1. CDR1 is LGHNA and CDR2 is YNFKEQ in the germline V gene. There are 16 residues in the CDR3. The V and J ends lost 1 base and 2 bases, in that order; junction bases with no gene match: 2. CDR3 bases: TGTGCCAGCAGCCAAGCACAGGGGCCCTATAATTCACCCCTCCACTTT. This sequence encodes CASSQAQGPYNSPLHF.

The chain recombines TRBV6-1 with TRBJ1-1; D possibly corresponds to TRBD1 (5 bases). Trimming cost V 6 bases and J 5 bases, with 10 bases left between them. The CDR3 has 12 residues. Germline-derived CDR1 and CDR2 are MNHNS and SASEGT. The CDR3 is CASREGRTEAFF. CDR3 in DNA: TGTGCCAGCAGGGAGGGGAGGACTGAAGCTTTCTTT.

This clonotype was observed many times. This sequence joins TRBV30 and TRBJ1-1, with D uncertain. Germline CDR1 GTSNPN, CDR2 SVGIG (reference sequence). Trimming pared 0 bases from V and 5 bases from J, leaving 10 bases between. The CDR3 runs 13 residues. The CDR3 region has the DNA TGTGCCTGGAGTGTTGGCGGTCAAACTGAAGCTTTCTTT. This encodes CAWSVGGQTEAFF.

Details on this clonotype: Germline is not matched at one junction end, which may reflect a read error. V and J are TRBV27 and TRBJ1-2; weak D call: TRBD1 (6 bases). Germline CDR1 is MNHEY and CDR2 is SMNVEV (reference sequence). The CDR3 totals 15 residues. Written as DNA, the CDR3 is TGTGCCAGCAGTTTATCCGACAGGCCCCCTTGGGGCTACGCCTTC. Translation: CASSLSDRPPWGYAF.

This clonotype was observed at least ten times. CDR3 sequence (DNA): TGCAGTGCTAGACGGGGACTAGCGGGGGGATACGAGCAGTACTTC. As protein: CSARRGLAGGYEQYF. V is TRBV20-1 and J is TRBJ2-7, with TRBD2 matching over 15 bases. Trimming took 2 bases from V and 4 from J; bases not matched to a gene: 3. The germline CDR1 and CDR2 sequences are DFQATT and SNEGSKA (reference sequence). The CDR3 is made up of 15 amino acids.

V usage is TRBV11-2 and J usage is TRBJ2-1; 14 bases agree with TRBD2. The CDR3 runs to 15 residues. Germline CDR1 and CDR2: SGHAT and FQNNGV. Trimming cost V 6 bases and J 8 bases; bases outside gene matches: 6. The DNA of the CDR3 is TGTGCCAGCAGACAAGGGACTAGCGGGAGCTATGAGCAGTTCTTC. Protein sequence: CASRQGTSGSYEQFF.

This chain uses TRBV13 with TRBJ2-1; 8 bases line up with TRBD2. Germline CDR1 reads PRHDT; CDR2 reads FYEKMQ (reference sequence). V shed 6 bases, J shed 5 bases, and the junction held 15 bases outside the gene matches. This CDR3 has 17 amino acids. CDR3 sequence reads: CASREQSRTSHNNEQFF. The CDR3 bases are TGTGCCAGCAGGGAACAGTCTCGGACTAGCCATAACAATGAGCAGTTCTTC.

This clonotype came up many times. The chain recombines TRBV6-1 with TRBJ1-5; D may be TRBD1 (5 bases). V was trimmed by 1 base and J by 9 bases, leaving 19 bases between them. Germline CDR1 and CDR2: MNHNS and SASEGT. CDR3 size: 16 residues. CDR3 DNA sequence: TGTGCCAGCAGTGAAGAAGGACGGGGGTCCCTTTGGCCCCAGCATTTT. Amino acid sequence: CASSEEGRGSLWPQHF.

In this sample, this clonotype turned up many times. The V gene is TRBV19, the J gene TRBJ2-3; 8 bases fit TRBD2. The germline V gene has CDR1 LNHDA and CDR2 SQIVND (reference sequence). V gave up 10 bases and J gave up 4 bases; unmatched junction bases: 7. This CDR3 is 13 amino acids long. The CDR3 coding sequence is TGTGCCACGAGTAGCGGGATCGCAGATACGCAGTATTTT. Translating it yields CATSSGIADTQYF.

This clonotype was seen repeatedly, ten times or more. The CDR3 region has the DNA TGTGCCAGTAGTAAGGAGAGCAATGAGCAGTTCTTC. Translating gives CASSKESNEQFF. This chain uses TRBV19 with TRBJ2-1; D unclear. V was clipped by 4 bases and J by 6 bases, with 7 bases between them. CDR3 length: 12 residues. Per the germline V gene, CDR1 is LNHDA and CDR2 is SQIVND (reference sequence).

The rearrangement joins TRBV10-3 to TRBJ2-1; TRBD2 matches 16 bases. CDR1 and CDR2 (germline): ENHRY, SYGVKD. Losses at the gene ends were 11 bases for V and 6 bases for J; bases not matched to a gene: 13. This CDR3 contains 17 residues. CDR3 coding DNA: TGTGCCGCCGGGGGGACTAGCGGGAGGGCCAGTCCCAATGAGCAGTTCTTC. Translating it yields CAAGGTSGRASPNEQFF.

This clonotype was detected a few times. The chain is built from TRBV11-2 and TRBJ2-5; the D is unclear. The CDR3 spans 14 residues. Germline CDR1 is SGHAT and CDR2 is FQNNGV. Trimming cost V 5 bases and J 0 bases, with 10 bases left between them. CDR3 region: CASSPPNYQETQYF. CDR3 DNA: TGTGCCAGCAGCCCACCGAACTACCAAGAGACCCAGTACTTC.

Many counts were recorded for this clonotype. V is TRBV6-5 and J is TRBJ1-2; D is uncertain. Germline V gives CDR1 MNHEY, CDR2 SVGAGI. Trimming left V 0 bases short and J 0 bases short, with 14 bases between. This CDR3 has 17 amino acids. The CDR3 sequence is CASSYSGSAQANYGYTF. The CDR3 DNA sequence: TGTGCCAGCAGTTACTCCGGCAGCGCCCAAGCTAACTATGGCTACACCTTC.